This passage covers 25 T cell receptor beta chains from one sample sequenced in a study of blood T cell repertoires in COVID-19. Clones were read by immunoSEQ multiplex PCR, and TCRdb kept only the in-frame ones, dropping some. This table holds approximately 120,000 clones, roughly 72% found once. The sequenced material came from peripheral blood. Source of these receptors: a man older than 75 with COVID-19, enrolled during active disease.

The rearrangement uses TRBV2 and TRBJ2-1; 12 nucleotides match TRBD2. Germline loops: CDR1 SNHLY, CDR2 FYNNEI. The CDR3 covers 14 residues. V shed 5 bases and J 9 bases; nucleotides not matched to a gene: 5. The CDR3 is CASSTLAGGREQFF. CDR3 DNA: TGTGCCAGCAGTACGCTAGCGGGAGGGCGTGAGCAGTTCTTC.

CDR3 residues: CASSTTGGRADTQYF. The CDR3 nucleotides are TGTGCCAGCAGTACGACAGGGGGAAGAGCGGATACGCAGTATTTT. The rearrangement joins TRBV6-5 to TRBJ2-3; 9 nucleotides line up with TRBD1. The junction had 9 bases not matched to a gene; V was cut back by 5 bases and J by 6 bases. Germline V CDR1 and CDR2: MNHEY, SVGAGI. The length of the CDR3 is 15 residues.

The chain carries TRBV4-2 and TRBJ2-3, with D possibly TRBD2 on 6 matching bases. This CDR3 contains 15 residues. V lost 3 bases, J lost 4 bases, and 14 bases lay in between. Per germline, CDR1 LGHNA and CDR2 YNFKEQ. The DNA for the CDR3 is TGTGCCAGCAGCCACTCGGGACTCGGGGCAGATACGCAGTATTTT. This sequence encodes CASSHSGLGADTQYF.

This CDR3 is CASTQATITQYF. CDR3 nucleotide sequence: TGTGCCAGCACCCAAGCGACTATTACGCAGTATTTT. V usage is TRBV6-5 and J usage is TRBJ2-3; a possible D gene is TRBD2 (5 bases). The CDR3 spans 12 residues. The V and J ends lost 7 bases and 8 bases respectively, with 13 bases between them. CDR1 MNHEY and CDR2 SVGAGI come from the germline V gene.

The chain combines TRBV9 with TRBJ1-6; 7 positions agree with TRBD1. CDR1 and CDR2 from the germline V gene are SGDLS and YYNGEE. The trim removed 4 bases at V and 6 bases at J, leaving 7 bases unmatched. There are 15 residues in the CDR3. CDR3 in DNA: TGTGCCAGCAGCATAGCAGGGGGACCTAATTCACCCCTCCACTTT. It yields the protein CASSIAGGPNSPLHF.

This clone was counted at least ten times. This chain connects TRBV2 to TRBJ2-1, with 9 bases that match TRBD2. The CDR3 is 15 amino acids. With V trimmed by 5 bases and J by 5 bases, 7 bases remained unmatched. Per the germline V gene, CDR1 is SNHLY and CDR2 is FYNNEI. In DNA, the CDR3 is TGTGCCAGCAGTTCATGGACTAGCGAGCACAATGAGCAGTTCTTC. Translated: CASSSWTSEHNEQFF.

The chain couples TRBV2 to TRBJ2-7, with 9 bases aligning to TRBD2. CDR3 size: 15 residues. J lost 0 bases, V lost 9 bases, and 9 bases had no gene match. Germline assignment: CDR1 SNHLY and CDR2 FYNNEI. DNA for the CDR3: TGTGCCAGGGAGAGACTAGCGGCGATCTCCTACGAGCAGTACTTC. It translates to CARERLAAISYEQYF.

The chain joins TRBV18 to TRBJ2-6; tentatively, D is TRBD2 (5 bases). Deletions cut 3 bases from V and 2 bases from J, with 11 bases between. In germline, CDR1 is KGHSH, CDR2 LQKENI. This CDR3 is 16 amino acids long. The CDR3, as DNA: TGTGCCAGCTCACCGAGAGGGTACACTGGGGCCAACGTCCTGACTTTC. This encodes CASSPRGYTGANVLTF. The variable domain in full, with the rest retrieved from reference TRBV18 and TRBJ2-6, is NAGVMQNPRHLVRRRGQEARLRCSPMKGHSHVYWYRQLPEEGLKFMVYLQKENIIDESGMPKERFSAEFPKEGPSILRIQQVVRGDSAAYFCASSPRGYTGANVLTFGAGSRLTVL.

This clone was counted a few times. This chain links TRBV2 with TRBJ2-7; 10 nucleotides agree with TRBD2. The CDR3 is 14 residues long. Trimming took 8 bases from V and 3 from J; bases not matched to a gene: 7. From germline, CDR1 is SNHLY and CDR2 FYNNEI. CDR3 amino acids: CASSRLAGFYEQYF. Written as DNA, the CDR3 is TGTGCCAGCTCCCGACTAGCGGGCTTCTACGAGCAGTACTTC. Combining the CDR3 with reference TRBV2 and TRBJ2-7 gives the whole variable domain EPEVTQTPSHQVTQMGQEVILRCVPISNHLYFYWYRQILGQKVEFLVSFYNNEISEKSEIFDDQFSVERPDGSNFTLKIRSTKLEDSAMYFCASSRLAGFYEQYFGPGTRLTVT.

The chain uses TRBV7-2 and TRBJ2-7, with 8 bases lining up with TRBD2. The CDR3 extends over 15 amino acids. Germline V CDR1 and CDR2: SGHTA, FQGNSA. V trimming: 5 bases; J trimming: 0 bases; junction bases outside the gene matches: 6. Written as DNA, the CDR3 is TGTGCCAGCAGCGGGTTCGCGGGAGGCTCCTACGAGCAGTACTTC. Protein sequence: CASSGFAGGSYEQYF.

This sequence joins TRBV9 and TRBJ2-5; 7 bases fit TRBD2. J gave up 4 bases and V 3 bases, and 9 bases lay outside the gene matches. Germline CDR1 and CDR2: SGDLS and YYNGEE. The CDR3 totals 15 residues. The CDR3 reads CASSGGGRVGETQYF. The DNA of the CDR3 is TGTGCCAGCAGCGGTGGCGGGAGAGTCGGAGAGACCCAGTACTTC.

The chain has TRBV9 and TRBJ2-7; TRBD1 matches 10 bases. CDR3 size: 14 residues. Germline V lookup: CDR1 SGDLS, CDR2 YYNGEE. Germline trimming cut 3 bases from V and 4 bases from J; bases unmatched to any gene: 4. The CDR3 DNA sequence: TGTGCCAGCAGCGCGGGACAGGGGACTTACGAGCAGTACTTC. As protein: CASSAGQGTYEQYF.

The J gene is TRBJ1-5, the V gene TRBV6-2 or TRBV6-3; D is possibly TRBD1 (6 bases). Between the trimmed V and J ends, which lost 2 bases and 7 bases, there was a span of 15 bases. The CDR3 runs 15 residues. Germline CDR1 MNHEY, CDR2 SVGEGT. The CDR3 nucleotides read TGTGCCAGCAGTTACGGGCGGGGGCCGATGCAGCCCCAGCATTTT. It specifies CASSYGRGPMQPQHF.

The chain combines TRBV3-1 (or the pseudogene TRBV3-2) with TRBJ1-1; D might be TRBD1 (6 bases). The CDR3 length is 16 residues. Per germline, CDR1 LGHDT and CDR2 YNNKEL (reference sequence). V gave up 4 bases and J gave up 1 base, with 16 bases separating them. The CDR3 sequence: CASSRYPLGQNTEAFF. As DNA, the CDR3 is TGTGCCAGCAGCCGCTACCCCTTGGGACAGAACACTGAAGCTTTCTTT.

This clone turned up a few times. The rearrangement joins TRBV21-1 to TRBJ1-6; the table's D call TRBD1 went unverified against the DNA. TRBV21-1 is reported as a pseudogene. CDR3 length equals 21 residues. The CDR3 nucleotides are TGTGCCAGCAGCAAAGCGCTTTGGGGTCCAGCGGGACAGGGGGTGGAATCACCCCTCCACTTT. This gives the protein CASSKALWGPAGQGVESPLHF.

This clone showed up just a few times. The chain employs TRBV3-1 (or the pseudogene TRBV3-2) and TRBJ2-5; D is unresolved. V was pared by 0 bases and J by 5 bases, with 16 bases between. CDR1 and CDR2 from the germline V gene are LGHDT and YNNKEL (reference sequence). CDR3 length: 16 residues. The CDR3 DNA sequence: TGTGCCAGCAGCCAAGATGTAGAACCCATCGGGGAGACCCAGTACTTC. Protein sequence: CASSQDVEPIGETQYF.

This chain connects TRBV7-8 to TRBJ2-1, with 9 bases matching TRBD2. This CDR3 region has 18 residues. Per germline, CDR1 SGHVS and CDR2 FQNEAQ. V lost 4 bases to trimming and J lost 0 bases; unmatched junction nucleotides: 10. This CDR3 reads CASSSTSGGGSSYNEQFF. CDR3 DNA sequence: TGTGCCAGCAGCTCGACTAGCGGAGGGGGTAGCTCCTACAATGAGCAGTTCTTC. The entire variable domain, with the rest obtained from reference TRBV7-8 and TRBJ2-1, is as follows: GAGVSQSPRYKVAKRGQDVALRCDPISGHVSLFWYQQALGQGPEFLTYFQNEAQLDKSGLPSDRFFAERPEGSVSTLKIQRTQQEDSAVYLCASSSTSGGGSSYNEQFFGPGTRLTVL.

The chain recombines TRBV5-1 with TRBJ2-7, with D perhaps matching TRBD2 (6 bases). In germline, CDR1 is SGHRS, CDR2 YFSETQ. V was shortened by 5 bases and J by 2 bases, with 11 bases between the two germline ends. This CDR3 has 13 amino acids. The CDR3 sequence: CASREGGTYEQYF. The CDR3 region has the DNA TGCGCCAGCAGGGAGGGCGGAACCTACGAGCAGTACTTC.

The V call is TRBV7-3, the J call TRBJ1-6; D uncertain. The CDR3 has 13 residues. V dropped 5 bases and J dropped 7 bases, with 9 bases sitting between them. The V gene's germline CDR1 is SGHTA and CDR2 FQGTGA. CDR3: CASSQYSNSPLHF. Here the CDR3 DNA reads TGTGCCAGCAGCCAGTACAGCAATTCACCCCTCCACTTT.

The chain combines TRBV7-9 with TRBJ1-6; D not resolved. The germline CDR1 and CDR2 sequences are SEHNR and FQNEAQ (reference sequence). The CDR3 sequence is 15 residues long. The V gene lost 1 base and the J gene lost 8 bases, with 12 bases spanning the gap. Here the CDR3 DNA reads TGTGCCAGCAGCTTAGGCGCAGTTGGAGATTCACCCCTCCACTTT. Translating gives CASSLGAVGDSPLHF.

The chain carries TRBV9 and TRBJ2-1; 10 bases agree with TRBD2. CDR1 SGDLS and CDR2 YYNGEE come from the germline V gene. V lost 3 bases to trimming and J lost 5 bases; unmatched junction nucleotides: 5. This CDR3 spans 15 amino acids. The CDR3 DNA reads TGTGCCAGCAGCGCAACTAGCGGGATAAACAATGAGCAGTTCTTC. Its protein product is CASSATSGINNEQFF.

V is TRBV5-1 and J is TRBJ1-4; 9 nucleotides match TRBD1. From germline, CDR1 is SGHRS and CDR2 YFSETQ. Trimming at V came to 0 bases and at J to 0 bases, leaving 6 bases not matched to a gene. CDR3 length: 18 residues. The CDR3 nucleotides are TGCGCCAGCAGCTTGGGGGTGACAGGGGGTTCAACTAATGAAAAACTGTTTTTT. Residues: CASSLGVTGGSTNEKLFF.

The genes are TRBV15 and TRBJ1-1; D remains unclear. Trimming took off 0 bases at V and 4 bases at J, with 18 bases between the two ends. The CDR3 covers 17 residues. Per germline, CDR1 LNHNV and CDR2 YYDKDF (reference sequence). The CDR3, as DNA: TGTGCCACCAGCAGAGATCCCCCTAGGGCGGGAGGCACTGAAGCTTTCTTT. Residues: CATSRDPPRAGGTEAFF. Looking up the rest from reference TRBV15 and TRBJ1-1 gives the full variable domain: DAMVIQNPRYQVTQFGKPVTLSCSQTLNHNVMYWYQQKSSQAPKLLFHYYDKDFNNEADTPDNFQSRRPNTSFCFLDIRSPGLGDTAMYLCATSRDPPRAGGTEAFFGQGTRLTVV.

V usage is TRBV19 and J usage is TRBJ1-2, with no clear D. V lost 7 bases, J lost 5 bases, and 11 bases lay in between. The CDR3 is 12 residues long. Germline V CDR1 and CDR2: LNHDA, SQIVND (reference sequence). The CDR3 protein is CASIGPGYGYTF. CDR3 DNA sequence: TGTGCCAGTATTGGGCCCGGTTATGGCTACACCTTC. Full variable domain (rest looked up from reference TRBV19 and TRBJ1-2): DGGITQSPKYLFRKEGQNVTLSCEQNLNHDAMYWYRQDPGQGLRLIYYSQIVNDFQKGDIAEGYSVSREKKESFPLTVTSAQKNPTAFYLCASIGPGYGYTFGSGTRLTVV.

The chain uses TRBV11-2 and TRBJ2-6, with TRBD2 as a possible D gene (5 bases). The CDR3 covers 19 residues. The V gene's germline CDR1 is SGHAT and CDR2 FQNNGV. V gave up 0 bases and J gave up 3 bases, with 18 bases separating them. CDR3 protein: CASSLERRRARFGANVLTF. As DNA, the CDR3 is TGTGCCAGCAGCTTAGAGAGAAGGCGGGCTCGCTTTGGGGCCAACGTCCTGACTTTC.